The source of this TCR beta chain is a study of Ad26.COV2.S vaccination and SARS-CoV-2 variants. V was cut by 11 bases and J by 0 bases, with 2 bases left in between. The CDR3 consists of 10 residues. From germline, CDR1 is SEHNR and CDR2 FQNEAQ (reference sequence). Noted treatment: some 20 received Ad26.COV2.S at low or high dose, single or two shots; 5 received placebo; per-sample allocation not given. Following the first vaccine or placebo injection, samples were taken on day 63. Libraries were prepared by immunoSEQ multiplex PCR; TCRdb keeps only in-frame clonotypes and omits some of them. The sample gives approximately 360,000 clones, 83% of which show up once; approximately 7% is in the top ten. This clone came up a few times.

The receptor's source is a person between 18 and 60 years old who received the Ad26.COV2.S COVID-19 vaccine or a placebo. The chain is built from TRBV7-9 and TRBJ1-3; D uncertain. The sequenced sample was peripheral blood, obtained in a trial of Ad26.COV2.S vaccine versus placebo. CDR3 amino acids: CAYSGNTIYF. The CDR3 nucleotides are TGTGCCTACTCTGGAAACACCATATATTTT.